This T cell receptor beta chain derives from a study of blood T cell repertoires in COVID-19. After removal of 7 bases from V and 2 bases from J, the junction contained 8 bases not matched to a gene. Germline lookup yields CDR1 SGDLS and CDR2 YYNGEE. This CDR3 is 15 amino acids long. Sequenced by immunoSEQ multiplex PCR; TCRdb stores in-frame clones only, minus some. Found here are under 250,000 clones, roughly 80% of them singletons; the top ten hold approximately 1.3%. Sequenced sample: PBMCs or T cells enriched from blood (not recorded which). This TCR derives from a woman between 40 and 55 years old with acute COVID-19. The gene calls are TRBV9 and TRBJ2-3, with TRBD1 matching 9 bases. The CDR3 region is CASSRDRAFTDTQYF. The CDR3 DNA is TGTGCCAGCTCCCGGGACAGGGCTTTCACAGATACGCAGTATTTT.